Here is one T cell receptor beta chain with its context. The record originates from a study of shared clonotypes between healthy human individuals. With 6 bases removed from V and 0 bases from J, the gap between germline ends came to 6 bases. The length of the CDR3 is 13 residues. Germline V gene data show CDR1 as MNHNY and CDR2 as SVGAGI (reference sequence). Evenly divided among several immunoSEQ plates was the genomic DNA of each subset. TCRdb keeps only in-frame clones here, not all; method: immunoSEQ multiplex PCR. The sample records roughly 2 million clones, roughly 96% being singletons. The J gene is TRBJ2-4, the V gene TRBV6-6; D remains ambiguous. The sequence was collected from a man aged 18 to 35 in good health. The sample taken for sequencing was naive CD4+ T cells sorted from blood. The sample's subset: CD45RA+ positively selected. The CDR3 DNA reads TGTGCCAGCAGCGAACTAGCCAAAAACATTCAGTACTTC. As protein: CASSELAKNIQYF.